A selection of T cell receptor beta chains follows, all from one sample in a study of CXCR3-negative and CXCR3-positive naive CD8 T cells. TCRdb reprocessed the 5' RACE reads and keeps a single row for each CDR3 protein, giving no DNA. The sample totals tens of thousands of distinct CDR3 sequences. Material for sequencing was naive CXCR3+ CD8+ T cells from blood. Receptor source: a human donor in good health. Some clones in this sample may be carry-over from other donors' samples. The CDR3 runs from the conserved cysteine through the conserved F or W. Each record gives: clone size, J gene, V gene, CDR3 protein. Some rows mark clone size as missing; the rest say once, few, many or name a class of expanded clone.

>.|TRBJ2-7|TRBV6-2/TRBV6-3
CASSRDRTYEQYF
>.|TRBJ2-7|TRBV6-1
CASSEDPGASYEQYF
>.|TRBJ2-7|TRBV7-6
CASSEGSGSSHEQYF
>.|TRBJ2-3|TRBV7-8
CASSAGQRGVDTQYF
>.|TRBJ1-2|TRBV14
CASSYTPGQPYGYTF
>.|TRBJ2-7|TRBV20-1
CSATGLADYEQYF
>.|TRBJ2-7|TRBV14
CASSQGWGGEQYF
>.|TRBJ1-5|TRBV28
CASSFEGDYSNQPQHF
>.|TRBJ1-6|TRBV7-7
CAGSLGHGRQSLHF
>.|TRBJ1-4|TRBV20-1
CSARALGTGAELFF
>.|TRBJ2-3|TRBV14
CASSQDTGADTQYF
>.|TRBJ2-1|TRBV4-2
CASSQDRRSWNEQFF
>.|TRBJ2-1|TRBV7-9
CASSLGDRGLFNEQFF
>medium-sized|TRBJ2-7|TRBV29-1
CSVEGLGGYEQYF
>.|TRBJ2-2|TRBV28
CASRSDREVTGELFF
>.|TRBJ2-7|TRBV4-2
CASSRRLTSSYEQYF
>.|TRBJ2-3|TRBV6-5
CASSYSIGVGGPADTQYF